The 23 T cell receptor beta chains reported below all come from one sample, sequenced in a study of blood T cell repertoires in COVID-19. Some clones are missing from TCRdb's copy, which holds only in-frame ones; the method was immunoSEQ multiplex PCR. Among around 400,000 clones listed, about 89% were seen once. Input material: peripheral blood. The receptors were sampled from a woman in her fifties or sixties with COVID-19, enrolled during active disease.

The V and J genes are TRBV4-1 and TRBJ2-5; tentatively, D is TRBD2 (5 bases). V was trimmed by 4 bases and J by 4 bases, leaving 19 bases between them. The germline V gene encodes CDR1 MGHRA and CDR2 YSYEKL. The CDR3 length is 16 residues. The CDR3 DNA reads as TGCGCCAGCAGCCCGGGGTCCCAATTTAGAAGAGAGACCCAGTACTTC. This gives the protein CASSPGSQFRRETQYF.

The rearrangement links TRBV7-9 to TRBJ2-1, with 8 bases identical to TRBD2. Germline CDR1 reads SEHNR; CDR2 reads FQNEAQ (reference sequence). The junction had 7 bases not matched to a gene; V was cut back by 3 bases and J by 0 bases. The CDR3 covers 17 residues. The CDR3 coding sequence is TGTGCCAGCAGCTTGCTAGGCGGGGGGAGCTCCTACAATGAGCAGTTCTTC. Amino acids: CASSLLGGGSSYNEQFF. Full variable domain (rest looked up from reference TRBV7-9 and TRBJ2-1): DTGVSQNPRHKITKRGQNVTFRCDPISEHNRLYWYRQTLGQGPEFLTYFQNEAQLEKSRLLSDRFSAERPKGSFSTLEIQRTEQGDSAMYLCASSLLGGGSSYNEQFFGPGTRLTVL.

The V and J genes are TRBV15 and TRBJ2-3; 8 positions agree with TRBD2. V lost 5 bases, J lost 3 bases, and 16 bases stayed unmatched. Germline V gene lookup returns CDR1 LNHNV and CDR2 YYDKDF (reference sequence). This CDR3 comprises 18 residues. DNA for the CDR3: TGTGCCACCAGCTTCCCTCGGGAGGGGACTTCGAAGACAGATACGCAGTATTTT. Its protein product is CATSFPREGTSKTDTQYF. Together with reference TRBV15 and TRBJ2-3, the CDR3 gives the full variable domain: DAMVIQNPRYQVTQFGKPVTLSCSQTLNHNVMYWYQQKSSQAPKLLFHYYDKDFNNEADTPDNFQSRRPNTSFCFLDIRSPGLGDTAMYLCATSFPREGTSKTDTQYFGPGTRLTVL.

The V gene is TRBV11-2, the J gene TRBJ2-1; possibly TRBD1 for D (5 bases). V was cut by 1 base and J by 8 bases, with 12 bases left in between. CDR3 length: 14 residues. Germline V lookup: CDR1 SGHAT, CDR2 FQNNGV. The CDR3 protein is CASSLGRWGYEQFF. The CDR3 region has the DNA TGTGCCAGCAGCTTAGGGCGGTGGGGCTATGAGCAGTTCTTC.

The genes are TRBV27 and TRBJ2-2; perhaps TRBD1 as D (6 bases). V gave up 6 bases and J gave up 5 bases, with 7 bases separating them. Looked up from germline, CDR1 is MNHEY and CDR2 is SMNVEV (reference sequence). This CDR3 region has 12 residues. This CDR3 is CASRRGTGELFF. The CDR3 DNA sequence: TGTGCCAGCAGGAGGGGGACCGGGGAGCTGTTTTTT.

The chain has TRBV11-1 and TRBJ2-5; maybe TRBD1 (5 bases). CDR3 length: 13 amino acids. The V end lost 3 bases, the J end lost 2 bases, and 7 bases lay between the germline ends. Germline CDR1 and CDR2: SGHAT and FQDESV (reference sequence). The CDR3 DNA reads as TGTGCCAGCAGCTTCTCAGGGCAAGAGACCCAGTACTTC. Its protein product is CASSFSGQETQYF.

This chain joins TRBV5-1 and TRBJ1-2, with 9 positions matching TRBD1. Germline CDR1 and CDR2: SGHRS and YFSETQ. CDR3 length: 13 residues. V shed 4 bases and J 3 bases; nucleotides not matched to a gene: 1. CDR3 in DNA: TGCGCCAGCAGCCGGACAGGGGACTATGGCTACACCTTC. As protein: CASSRTGDYGYTF.

By share of the sample, this clone is medium-sized (0.01 to 0.1%). V gene TRBV4-1 combines with J gene TRBJ1-1, with D possibly matching TRBD1 (5 bases). Germline CDR1 is MGHRA and CDR2 is YSYEKL. The V end lost 2 bases, the J end lost 4 bases, and 14 bases lay between the germline ends. The CDR3 covers 15 residues. CDR3 sequence reads: CASSQSRQGGTEAFF. The CDR3 nucleotides read TGCGCCAGCAGCCAATCTCGGCAGGGAGGCACTGAAGCTTTCTTT.

The chain uses TRBV5-5 and TRBJ1-1; D remains unclear. Deletions cut 2 bases from V and 1 base from J, with 9 bases between. The CDR3 consists of 14 residues. From germline, CDR1 is SGHKS and CDR2 YYEKEE (reference sequence). CDR3 protein: CASSLFAGNTEAFF. In DNA form, the CDR3 reads TGTGCCAGCAGCTTATTTGCAGGGAACACTGAAGCTTTCTTT.

The gene calls are TRBV2 and TRBJ2-1; D perhaps matches TRBD2 (7 bases). This CDR3 is built from 15 residues. Looked up from germline, CDR1 is SNHLY and CDR2 is FYNNEI. Trimming removed 7 bases from V and 6 bases from J, with 19 bases in between. CDR3: CASIRGARAPNEQFF. In nucleotides, the CDR3 is TGTGCCAGCATTCGGGGGGCCAGGGCCCCCAATGAGCAGTTCTTC.

V and J are TRBV5-1 and TRBJ2-2; tentatively, D is TRBD1 (6 bases). The CDR3 runs to 17 residues. Germline V gene data show CDR1 as SGHRS and CDR2 as YFSETQ. Trimming stripped 0 bases from V and 6 bases from J, with 18 bases between. The CDR3 protein is CASSLEGQWNIAGELFF. CDR3 bases: TGCGCCAGCAGCTTGGAAGGACAGTGGAATATAGCCGGGGAGCTGTTTTTT.

The chain uses TRBV5-1 and TRBJ1-1; a weak D match, TRBD1 (6 bases). V gave up 6 bases and J gave up 1 base, with 13 bases separating them. Per the germline V gene, CDR1 is SGHRS and CDR2 is YFSETQ. CDR3 length: 14 amino acids. The CDR3 is CASTRQEKNTEAFF. CDR3 sequence (DNA): TGCGCCAGCACCCGACAGGAAAAGAACACTGAAGCTTTCTTT.

This clone appeared once. The gene calls are TRBV4-1 and TRBJ1-1; perhaps TRBD1 as D (5 bases). The CDR3 has 14 amino acids. Germline CDR1 reads MGHRA; CDR2 reads YSYEKL. With 3 bases removed from V and 7 bases from J, the gap between germline ends came to 15 bases. CDR3 in amino acids: CASSQKGDSLEAFF. The CDR3 region has the DNA TGCGCCAGCAGCCAGAAGGGCGACAGTCTTGAAGCTTTCTTT.

V usage is TRBV7-9 and J usage is TRBJ1-1, with a tentative D call TRBD1 (6 bases). Germline CDR1 SEHNR, CDR2 FQNEAQ (reference sequence). The CDR3 is 15 amino acids. V lost 3 bases and J lost 0, with 11 bases in between. The CDR3 reads CASSFGQTMNTEAFF. CDR3 DNA sequence: TGTGCCAGCAGCTTCGGACAGACCATGAACACTGAAGCTTTCTTT.

The V and J genes are TRBV12-5 and TRBJ2-1; 8 nucleotides match TRBD2. The CDR3 length is 18 residues. V gave up 0 bases and J gave up 7 bases; unmatched junction bases: 14. Germline loops: CDR1 LGHNT, CDR2 FRNRAP. The CDR3 coding sequence is TGTGCTAGTGGTTTGGTACCCTTCGGGGGGGCCCTTGGGAATGAGCAGTTCTTC. Translation: CASGLVPFGGALGNEQFF.

The chain uses TRBV6-5 and TRBJ2-5; D is unresolved. Germline V gene sequence: CDR1 MNHEY, CDR2 SVGAGI. The CDR3 runs 13 residues. V was cut by 0 bases and J by 3 bases, with 5 bases left in between. DNA for the CDR3: TGTGCCAGCAGTTACTCCCGGGAAGAGACCCAGTACTTC. The encoded protein is CASSYSREETQYF.

V and J are TRBV15 and TRBJ1-2; TRBD1 aligns across 9 bases. V shed 8 bases and J 4 bases; nucleotides not matched to a gene: 8. Per germline, CDR1 LNHNV and CDR2 YYDKDF (reference sequence). This CDR3 comprises 14 residues. The CDR3 coding sequence is TGTGCCACCTCCCGGACAGGGGCGGGCTATGGCTACACCTTC. This codes for CATSRTGAGYGYTF. The whole variable domain, remainder taken from reference TRBV15 and TRBJ1-2, is DAMVIQNPRYQVTQFGKPVTLSCSQTLNHNVMYWYQQKSSQAPKLLFHYYDKDFNNEADTPDNFQSRRPNTSFCFLDIRSPGLGDTAMYLCATSRTGAGYGYTFGSGTRLTVV.

The chain is built from TRBV11-3 and TRBJ2-3; possible D gene TRBD1, 6 bases. Germline V gene data show CDR1 as SGHNT and CDR2 as YENEEA. This CDR3 region has 15 residues. Trimming took off 5 bases at V and 2 bases at J, with 14 bases between the two ends. In nucleotides, the CDR3 is TGTGCCAGCAGCCTATCGGGACACTACACAGATACGCAGTATTTT. It translates to CASSLSGHYTDTQYF.

The V and J genes are TRBV9 and TRBJ1-1; perhaps TRBD1 as D (6 bases). CDR1 is SGDLS, CDR2 YYNGEE, per germline. The CDR3 length is 14 residues. The V end was cut by 4 bases, the J end by 4 bases, with 14 bases between. The CDR3 spells CASSPRGGLTEAFF. CDR3 DNA: TGTGCCAGCAGCCCGAGAGGGGGTCTCACTGAAGCTTTCTTT.

The gene calls are TRBV6-5 and TRBJ2-3; perhaps TRBD2 as D (5 bases). With 6 bases removed from V and 4 bases from J, the gap between germline ends came to 8 bases. CDR3 length equals 12 residues. The V gene's germline CDR1 is MNHEY and CDR2 SVGAGI. The CDR3 nucleotides read TGTGCCAGCAGCTCGGGGTCAGATACGCAGTATTTT. Translation gives CASSSGSDTQYF.

V is TRBV19 and J is TRBJ1-2, with 12 positions matching TRBD1. V dropped 3 bases and J dropped 4; count of bases not matched to a gene: 6. The CDR3 length is 16 residues. Germline V gives CDR1 LNHDA, CDR2 SQIVND (reference sequence). The CDR3 region is CASSMGQGAFGYGYTF. CDR3 DNA: TGTGCCAGTAGTATGGGACAGGGGGCGTTCGGCTATGGCTACACCTTC.

The chain has TRBV19 and TRBJ1-5; the D gene is possibly TRBD1 (5 bases). The length of the CDR3 is 15 residues. The V gene's germline CDR1 is LNHDA and CDR2 SQIVND (reference sequence). The ends were cut back, 6 bases at V and 3 bases at J, with 15 bases in the middle. The CDR3 DNA reads TGTGCCAGTAGCAGGTCAGGGTCCTTCAATCAGCCCCAGCATTTT. Its translation is CASSRSGSFNQPQHF.

CDR3 in DNA: TGTGCCAGTAGTCCGGGACTAGCGGGGTGGGGCACAGATACGCAGTATTTT. Protein product: CASSPGLAGWGTDTQYF. V and J are TRBV19 and TRBJ2-3; 13 positions match TRBD2. Germline V CDR1 and CDR2: LNHDA, SQIVND (reference sequence). The CDR3 runs to 17 residues. V dropped 5 bases and J dropped 1; count of bases not matched to a gene: 6.